Listed below are T cell receptor beta chains from one sample, sequenced in a study of blood T cells in healthy people across ages. TCRdb passed the 5' RACE reads through MiXCR, listing each CDR3 protein once. Of around 820,000 distinct CDR3 sequences in the sample, approximately 25% were seen once. These sequences were also reported in another study, on T cells of mothers and their children.

Material for sequencing was blood. Receptor source: a boy between 10 and 17 years old in good health. CDR3s include the opening cysteine and the closing phenylalanine or tryptophan. Fields, in order: V gene, D gene, J gene, clone size, CDR3 DNA, CDR3 protein. A D gene is named only where the DNA matches it firmly. Not all rows give a size; the values are once, few, many and, for expanded clones, a class.

v_gene: TRBV7-3
d_gene: TRBD1
j_gene: TRBJ2-2
abundance: few
CDR3nt: TGTGCCAGCAGCCGCACAGGGGTGGGAACCGGGGAGCTGTTTTTT
CDR3aa: CASSRTGVGTGELFF

v_gene: TRBV5-6
d_gene: -
j_gene: TRBJ2-5
abundance: -
CDR3nt: TGTGCCAGCAGCCAGTTCTTCCCGGGAGAGACCCAGTACTTC
CDR3aa: CASSQFFPGETQYF

v_gene: TRBV11-2
d_gene: -
j_gene: TRBJ1-1
abundance: -
CDR3nt: TGTGCCAGCAGCCAACAAGTCGCAGGGGCTGAAGCTTTCTTT
CDR3aa: CASSQQVAGAEAFF

v_gene: TRBV10-3
d_gene: -
j_gene: TRBJ1-5
abundance: -
CDR3nt: TGTGCCATCGGGTCGTTTGATAGCAATCAGCCCCAGCATTTT
CDR3aa: CAIGSFDSNQPQHF

v_gene: TRBV28
d_gene: -
j_gene: TRBJ1-4
abundance: few
CDR3nt: TGTGCCAGCAGTTGCCGGGTAGGGGAAAAACTGTTTTTT
CDR3aa: CASSCRVGEKLFF

v_gene: TRBV29-1
d_gene: TRBD2
j_gene: TRBJ2-7
abundance: -
CDR3nt: TGCAGCGTTGAGATTAGCCGGGACCCAATTCGACTAGCGGTGGAGCAGTACTTC
CDR3aa: CSVEISRDPIRLAVEQYF

v_gene: TRBV12-3/TRBV12-4
d_gene: -
j_gene: TRBJ2-7
abundance: few
CDR3nt: TGTGCCAGCAGTTTGGCTTTAAAACCCTACGAGCAGTACTTC
CDR3aa: CASSLALKPYEQYF

v_gene: TRBV2
d_gene: TRBD1
j_gene: TRBJ1-2
abundance: -
CDR3nt: TGTGCCAGCAGTCGAATTCACAGGGGGTGGGATGGCTACACCTTC
CDR3aa: CASSRIHRGWDGYTF

v_gene: TRBV27
d_gene: -
j_gene: TRBJ1-5
abundance: few
CDR3nt: TGTGCCAGCAGTCCCTCGTTTGACGGGAATAATCAGCCCCAGCATTTT
CDR3aa: CASSPSFDGNNQPQHF

v_gene: TRBV6-5
d_gene: -
j_gene: TRBJ1-1
abundance: few
CDR3nt: TGTGCCAGCAGTTACGACTTTCCCCAGGGTGAGGGCACTGAAGCTTTCTTT
CDR3aa: CASSYDFPQGEGTEAFF

v_gene: TRBV14
d_gene: TRBD2
j_gene: TRBJ2-1
abundance: -
CDR3nt: TGTGCCAGCAGCCAAGACGCGGCGGGAGCCCTCAATGAGCAGTTCTTC
CDR3aa: CASSQDAAGALNEQFF

v_gene: TRBV25-1
d_gene: TRBD1
j_gene: TRBJ2-5
abundance: once
CDR3nt: TGTGCCAGCAGCCCCAAGACAGGGTGGGGCCAAGAGACCCAGTACTTC
CDR3aa: CASSPKTGWGQETQYF

v_gene: TRBV7-9
d_gene: TRBD1
j_gene: TRBJ2-5
abundance: -
CDR3nt: TGTGCCAGCACCATTACCGGGACAGAAAAAGAGACCCAGTACTTC
CDR3aa: CASTITGTEKETQYF

v_gene: TRBV7-7
d_gene: -
j_gene: TRBJ2-1
abundance: many
CDR3nt: TGTGCTAGCAGCGAAAGCTGGGCAGACGAGCAGTTCTTC
CDR3aa: CASSESWADEQFF

v_gene: TRBV6-2/TRBV6-3
d_gene: -
j_gene: TRBJ1-5
abundance: -
CDR3nt: TGTGCCAGCAGCAGATCGACAGGCCGGGGTCAGCCCCAGCATTTT
CDR3aa: CASSRSTGRGQPQHF

v_gene: TRBV20-1
d_gene: -
j_gene: TRBJ2-4
abundance: -
CDR3nt: TGCAGTTGCTCCCGAGACTTGACAGGAGGCATTCAGTACTTC
CDR3aa: CSCSRDLTGGIQYF

v_gene: TRBV28
d_gene: -
j_gene: TRBJ2-5
abundance: few
CDR3nt: TGTGCCAGCAGCCTGGGTATGGAAGAGACCCAGTACTTC
CDR3aa: CASSLGMEETQYF

v_gene: TRBV5-1
d_gene: -
j_gene: TRBJ1-5
abundance: -
CDR3nt: TGCGCCAGCAGCCGGGATGGACAGCTGGATCAGCCCCAGCATTTT
CDR3aa: CASSRDGQLDQPQHF

v_gene: TRBV6-5
d_gene: -
j_gene: TRBJ1-6
abundance: -
CDR3nt: TGTGCCAGCAGTAACCGGGACGCCTATAATTCACCCCTCCACTTT
CDR3aa: CASSNRDAYNSPLHF

v_gene: TRBV7-8
d_gene: -
j_gene: TRBJ1-3
abundance: few
CDR3nt: TGTGCCAGCAGCTTAGAATCACCCAAAGCCCCTTACACCATATATTTT
CDR3aa: CASSLESPKAPYTIYF